This section outlines one T cell receptor beta chain sequence together with its context. This clone was detected only a few times. What this receptor recognizes is not known. No quality values exist for individual bases; no much larger clone is one base distant. Each collaborating institution followed its own protocols to collect whole blood in K2EDTA tubes. For TCRbeta analysis, collaborators shipped samples in one of three forms: frozen whole blood, isolated PBMCs, or DNA extracted from either of those sample types. This entry is derived from a study of blood T cell repertoires in COVID-19 (dated by TCRdb to 2020 to 2021). For context, the study as a whole: Samples from collaborators originated in the United States, Italy and Spain and spanned both the acute and convalescent phases of COVID-19. The material from the prospective study consisted of cDNA or gDNA derived from T cells, B-cell-depleted T cells, or PBMCs. Where available, HLA class I and class II types were obtained from metadata supplied by the sample provider rather than from assay-based typing. Subjects who had been exposed to COVID-19, were actively infected with it, or had recovered from it provided the deeply sampled blood TCRbeta repertoires that made up the dataset. A freely available public database, intended as a resource for researchers studying the immune response to SARS-CoV-2, is where the repertoires were released. Samples came from the ongoing ImmuneRACE study (first 160 participants) plus 1,254 subjects from 6 global collaborators. Nearly every sample came with metadata listing a de-identified subject ID, COVID-19 status, age in years and sex.

The immunoSEQ Assay, a bias-controlled multiplex PCR, was used to amplify TCRbeta CDR3 regions from genomic DNA. The source study handled its data this way. Within the assay, amplification of reference gene primers was used to estimate how many nucleated cells each sample contained. To quantify the absolute abundance of each unique TCRbeta CDR3 rearrangement, sequence reads were collapsed and filtered. For each sample, productive Simpson clonality was calculated as the square root of Simpson's diversity index over productive rearrangements. The table was pulled from immuneACCESS by TCRdb, which kept in-frame rearrangements only. Such tables lose some clones; where checked, under half of the loss comes from unresolved V genes, and the rest has no known cause. Clone size and V and J calls were adopted from that table, with D and trimming inferred from the DNA. The sample table records tens of thousands of clones; about 82% of these occur just once. 25% of the sample belongs to the ten largest clones.

V is cut back by 0 bases and J by 4 bases, with 5 bases in the junction unmatched. CDR1 and CDR2 were assigned from the germline V gene as LGHNA and YSLEER. The CDR3 measures 15 amino acids from cysteine to phenylalanine. This entry keeps only the CDR3 DNA: 45 bases, framed from base 1. Overall study outcomes, separate from this receptor: The quantity of clinical and demographic metadata differed by source and by participant and was supplied without curation.

The sequence joins TRBV4-3 to TRBJ1-1; TRBD1 fits 7 bases in the junction. Sequenced input: peripheral blood. The TCR originated in a human donor in a cohort sampled during active COVID-19. The CDR3 corresponds to CASSQDPAGGTEAFF. The bases read TGCGCCAGCAGCCAAGATCCGGCAGGGGGCACTGAAGCTTTCTTT.